This T cell receptor beta chain is from a study of T cells in Graves' hyperthyroidism and ophthalmopathy. Findings of the study overall: The model identified upcoming ophthalmopathy a median approximately 6.5 months ahead of onset.

The table lists this clonotype with a few counts. Its antigen remains unidentified. There were TCR beta CDR3 regions amplified from RNA transcripts. With the HTBI primer set, the TCR CDR3 went through a first round of RT-PCR. Using its own MiXCR run on the multiplex PCR reads, TCRdb lists one record per CDR3 protein. The table includes 500,000 to 550,000 distinct CDR3 sequences, 20% detected once. Patients with ophthalmopathy all had a Clinical Activity Score of at least 3, a NOSPECS grade of at least 4 and duration under 3 months. Clinical symptoms, serum thyroxine and TRAb, thyroid ultrasound and orbital computed tomography were used for the diagnoses. PBMCs were derived from more than 8 ml fresh peripheral blood. This CDR3 spans 14 amino acids. With 6 bases removed from V and 5 bases from J, the gap between germline ends came to 16 bases.

This receptor was identified in a man aged 35 to 55 with Graves' ophthalmopathy. The genes are TRBV12-3 or TRBV12-4 and TRBJ2-5, with D perhaps TRBD2 (6 bases). Sequenced input: blood. This CDR3 is CASRLRGLPETQYF. In nucleotides, the CDR3 is TGTGCCAGCAGACTAAGGGGACTCCCTGAGACCCAGTACTTC.